Shown below are 24 T cell receptor beta chains from a single sample sequenced in a study of CD8 T cells in ankylosing spondylitis. TCRdb fed the 5' RACE reads into MiXCR, producing one record per CDR3 protein. This sample has about 150,000 distinct CDR3 sequences, with about 42% found just once. Sequences were obtained from synovial fluid, either unsorted or a sorted T cell fraction (not recorded which). These receptors came from a male donor with ankylosing spondylitis.

The chain is built from TRBV28 and TRBJ2-7, with D maybe TRBD2 (5 bases). V was shortened by 5 bases and J by 7 bases, with 21 bases between the two germline ends. The CDR3 runs 15 residues. In germline, CDR1 is MDHEN, CDR2 SYDVKM. CDR3 DNA sequence: TGTGCCAGCAGTGGACTGTTTCGGGCGGCGAGAGAGCAGTACTTC. It specifies CASSGLFRAAREQYF. The entire variable domain, with the rest obtained from reference TRBV28 and TRBJ2-7, is as follows: DVKVTQSSRYLVKRTGEKVFLECVQDMDHENMFWYRQDPGLGLRLIYFSYDVKMKEKGDIPEGYSVSREKKERFSLILESASTNQTSMYLCASSGLFRAAREQYFGPGTRLTVT.

The V gene is TRBV4-1, the J gene TRBJ2-7, with D perhaps matching TRBD2 (5 bases). Germline loops: CDR1 MGHRA, CDR2 YSYEKL. Trimming took 1 base from V and 2 from J, leaving 21 bases between them. There are 18 residues in the CDR3. CDR3: CASSQGYPQDWEPYEQYF. CDR3 in DNA: TGCGCCAGCAGCCAAGGCTACCCCCAGGACTGGGAACCCTACGAGCAGTACTTC.

This sequence joins TRBV6-2 or TRBV6-3 and TRBJ2-1, with 9 positions matching TRBD2. The V and J ends lost 6 bases and 5 bases, in that order; junction bases with no gene match: 8. CDR3 length: 15 residues. The germline gives CDR1 MNHEY, CDR2 SVGEGT. The CDR3 region has the DNA TGTGCCAGCAGCCTTAGCGGGAGAAGGAACAATGAGCAGTTCTTC. Translating it yields CASSLSGRRNNEQFF.

J is TRBJ2-3 and V is TRBV4-2, with TRBD2 identical over 13 bases. Germline CDR1 reads LGHNA; CDR2 reads YNFKEQ. The ends lost 8 bases at V and 8 bases at J; junction bases unmatched: 10. The CDR3 is 15 amino acids. This CDR3 is CASGLLAGGPGTQYF. CDR3 in DNA: TGTGCCAGCGGACTACTAGCGGGAGGGCCCGGTACGCAGTATTTT.

This clonotype was counted at least ten times. This sequence joins TRBV6-1 and TRBJ2-7; weak D call: TRBD1 (5 bases). V was cut by 4 bases and J by 0 bases, with 10 bases left in between. The length of the CDR3 is 14 residues. Germline CDR1 is MNHNS and CDR2 is SASEGT. In DNA, the CDR3 is TGTGCCAGCAGTGGTGAAGGGGTCTCCTACGAGCAGTACTTC. Encoded protein: CASSGEGVSYEQYF.

This clonotype was counted a few times. The chain links TRBV4-1 to TRBJ1-1; D is unclear. There are 14 residues in the CDR3. The germline gives CDR1 MGHRA, CDR2 YSYEKL. V lost 4 bases and J lost 2, with 11 bases in between. The CDR3 bases are TGCGCCAGCAGCCTAGGACGGATCAACACTGAAGCTTTCTTT. This gives the protein CASSLGRINTEAFF.

This clonotype was recorded a few times. This rearrangement joins TRBV12-3 or TRBV12-4 to TRBJ2-2; D not resolved. The CDR3 runs 15 residues. The ends were cut back, 4 bases at V and 1 base at J, with 10 bases in the middle. The DNA for the CDR3 is TGTGCCAGCAGTTCGGCAGAGAAGAACACCGGGGAGCTGTTTTTT. It yields the protein CASSSAEKNTGELFF.

This clonotype has more than one count but fewer than ten. The chain links TRBV7-9 to TRBJ1-1; TRBD1 matches at 9 bases. Trimming removed 4 bases from V and 3 bases from J; junction bases left unmatched: 6. CDR3 length: 15 residues. From germline, CDR1 is SEHNR and CDR2 FQNEAQ (reference sequence). CDR3 sequence (DNA): TGTGCCAGCAGCTCTCTTGACAGGGGGGACACTGAAGCTTTCTTT. Protein: CASSSLDRGDTEAFF.

The sample holds a few counts of this clonotype. V usage is TRBV5-6 and J usage is TRBJ2-3; a possible D gene is TRBD2 (5 bases). This CDR3 spans 15 amino acids. The germline V gene encodes CDR1 SGHDT and CDR2 YYEEEE. The V end lost 0 bases, the J end lost 2 bases, and 10 bases lay between the germline ends. In DNA form, the CDR3 reads TGTGCCAGCAGCTTGGCGGGCGGACTCACAGATACGCAGTATTTT. This translates into CASSLAGGLTDTQYF.

The chain uses TRBV9 and TRBJ1-2; no firm D call. This CDR3 contains 14 residues. Between the trimmed V and J ends, which lost 4 bases and 8 bases, there was a span of 18 bases. The germline V gene has CDR1 SGDLS and CDR2 YYNGEE. CDR3 sequence reads: CASSFYSKLGGYTF. For the CDR3, the DNA is TGTGCCAGCAGCTTTTACAGTAAGCTTGGGGGCTACACCTTC.

This clonotype was counted only a few times. The chain couples TRBV12-3 or TRBV12-4 to TRBJ2-5, with a possible D match to TRBD1 (5 bases). There are 15 residues in the CDR3. Deletions cut 6 bases from V and 2 bases from J, with 16 bases between. CDR3: CASSPTGRTQETQYF. CDR3 nucleotides: TGTGCCAGCAGCCCGACCGGACGGACACAAGAGACCCAGTACTTC.

This clonotype was seen a few times. This rearrangement joins TRBV29-1 to TRBJ2-6, with a possible D match to TRBD1 (6 bases). The CDR3 totals 17 residues. Germline V lookup: CDR1 SQVTM, CDR2 ANQGSEA. V dropped 0 bases and J dropped 0 bases, with 12 bases sitting between them. The CDR3 DNA reads as TGCAGCGTTGAAGAACCCCTGGGGGCCTCTGGGGCCAACGTCCTGACTTTC. This sequence encodes CSVEEPLGASGANVLTF.

This chain connects TRBV20-1 to TRBJ2-1; 9 bases map to TRBD1. The ends lost 5 bases at V and 7 bases at J; junction bases unmatched: 9. In germline, CDR1 is DFQATT, CDR2 SNEGSKA (reference sequence). This CDR3 is 14 amino acids long. The CDR3 DNA follows: TGCAGTGCTGATCCCGGGACAGGGAATAATGAGCAGTTCTTC. Its translation is CSADPGTGNNEQFF.

J is TRBJ2-2 and V is TRBV28; 13 bases agree with TRBD2. V dropped 5 bases and J dropped 6; count of bases not matched to a gene: 9. The CDR3 runs to 17 residues. CDR1 and CDR2 from the germline V gene are MDHEN and SYDVKM. Written as DNA, the CDR3 is TGTGCCAGCAGTCCTACCGGACTAGCGGGAGTTGCCGGGGAGCTGTTTTTT. Encoded protein: CASSPTGLAGVAGELFF.

The chain employs TRBV29-1 and TRBJ2-7; TRBD2 is a possible D gene (5 bases). The CDR3 has 11 amino acids. Trimming took 4 bases from V and 6 from J, leaving 10 bases between them. The germline V gene has CDR1 SQVTM and CDR2 ANQGSEA. The CDR3 sequence is CSVVFGVEQYF. DNA of the CDR3: TGCAGCGTTGTATTCGGGGTCGAGCAGTACTTC.

This clonotype was counted between two and nine times. The rearrangement joins TRBV12-3 or TRBV12-4 to TRBJ2-5; the D gene is possibly TRBD2 (5 bases). The CDR3 length is 12 residues. With 2 bases removed from V and 9 bases from J, the gap between germline ends came to 10 bases. The CDR3 reads CASSLLGGSQYF. The DNA of the CDR3 is TGTGCCAGCAGTTTATTGGGCGGGTCCCAGTACTTC.

This chain joins TRBV29-1 and TRBJ1-1; a weak D match, TRBD1 (5 bases). Per the germline V gene, CDR1 is SQVTM and CDR2 is ANQGSEA. V was clipped by 1 base and J by 4 bases, with 13 bases between them. There are 14 residues in the CDR3. This chain's CDR3 is CSVEGPWGVTEAFF. CDR3 bases: TGCAGCGTTGAAGGCCCTTGGGGGGTCACTGAAGCTTTCTTT.

This chain uses TRBV4-1 with TRBJ2-7, with D uncertain. Germline V gene lookup returns CDR1 MGHRA and CDR2 YSYEKL. V was clipped by 1 base and J by 3 bases, with 13 bases between them. The CDR3 spans 15 residues. The CDR3 region has the DNA TGCGCCAGCAGCCAAGTCCCTCGAGATAACTACGAGCAGTACTTC. Its translation: CASSQVPRDNYEQYF.

The table lists this clonotype with a few counts. This sequence joins TRBV6-2 or TRBV6-3 and TRBJ2-6; unclear D gene. The CDR3 is 15 amino acids. The ends were cut back, 6 bases at V and 0 bases at J, with 9 bases in the middle. The germline V gene has CDR1 MNHEY and CDR2 SVGEGT. The CDR3 is CASSLQVSGANVLTF. The CDR3 nucleotides are TGTGCCAGCAGCCTACAAGTCTCTGGGGCCAACGTCCTGACTTTC.

A few counts support this clonotype. This rearrangement joins TRBV24-1 to TRBJ2-1; D might be TRBD1 (5 bases). Germline CDR1 is KGHDR and CDR2 is SFDVKD. The CDR3 is 15 residues long. With 6 bases removed from V and 2 bases from J, the gap between germline ends came to 13 bases. CDR3 in DNA: TGTGCCACCAGTACCGACAGCCACCCCTACAATGAGCAGTTCTTC. Protein: CATSTDSHPYNEQFF.

This clonotype has a handful of counts. The chain joins TRBV12-3 or TRBV12-4 to TRBJ2-1; unclear D gene. V was trimmed by 2 bases and J by 2 bases, leaving 10 bases between them. This CDR3 is 15 amino acids long. CDR3 in amino acids: CASSLNHPPYNEQFF. The CDR3 DNA reads as TGTGCCAGCAGTTTAAATCATCCACCCTACAATGAGCAGTTCTTC.

V is TRBV27 and J is TRBJ2-7; 8 bases align to TRBD2. Trimming cost V 3 bases and J 3 bases; bases outside gene matches: 10. Germline V CDR1 and CDR2: MNHEY, SMNVEV (reference sequence). The length of the CDR3 is 16 residues. CDR3 DNA: TGTGCCAGCAGTTTGATGCAGACTAGCGTATACTACGAGCAGTACTTC. It specifies CASSLMQTSVYYEQYF.

The V call is TRBV15, the J call TRBJ2-5; D remains unclear. The CDR3 has 11 residues. The germline CDR1 and CDR2 sequences are LNHNV and YYDKDF (reference sequence). The V and J ends lost 2 bases and 3 bases respectively, with 1 base between them. This CDR3 is CATSRKETQYF. In DNA form, the CDR3 reads TGTGCCACCAGCAGAAAAGAGACCCAGTACTTC. Drawing the rest from reference TRBV15 and TRBJ2-5, the complete variable domain is DAMVIQNPRYQVTQFGKPVTLSCSQTLNHNVMYWYQQKSSQAPKLLFHYYDKDFNNEADTPDNFQSRRPNTSFCFLDIRSPGLGDTAMYLCATSRKETQYFGPGTRLLVL.

The chain carries TRBV4-1 and TRBJ2-1; D gene unclear. Per the germline V gene, CDR1 is MGHRA and CDR2 is YSYEKL. Trimming took off 2 bases at V and 0 bases at J, with 11 bases between the two ends. The length of the CDR3 is 16 residues. The CDR3 sequence: CASSQRAGSSYNEQFF. CDR3 DNA: TGCGCCAGCAGCCAAAGGGCCGGAAGCTCCTACAATGAGCAGTTCTTC.